A single sample gave rise to the 32 T cell receptor beta chains below, sequenced in a study of Ad26.COV2.S vaccination and SARS-CoV-2 variants. Assay used: immunoSEQ multiplex PCR; TCRdb lists only in-frame clones, some missing. The repertoire holds 300,000 to 350,000 clones, 80% to 90% seen once, with around 10% in the top ten. Described treatment: around 19 received Ad26.COV2.S at low or high dose, single or two shots; roughly five received placebo; per-sample allocation not given. Day 63 after the first injection of vaccine or placebo was the sampling time. This sample comprised peripheral blood, obtained in a trial of Ad26.COV2.S vaccine versus placebo. The receptors stem from a person between 18 and 60 years old who received the Ad26.COV2.S COVID-19 vaccine or a placebo.

In its sample, this clone was seen a few times. V and J are TRBV4-1 and TRBJ1-3; 8 bases are a match to TRBD1. This CDR3 spans 18 amino acids. The J segment lost 7 bases and the V segment lost 5 bases, leaving 19 bases of the junction unmatched. CDR1 is MGHRA, CDR2 YSYEKL, per germline. Here the CDR3 reads CASSRNGQGGGLGNTIYF. The DNA of the CDR3 is TGCGCCAGCAGCAGAAATGGACAGGGAGGCGGGCTAGGGAACACCATATATTTT.

This rearrangement joins TRBV2 to TRBJ1-2; 7 bases map to TRBD1. The germline gives CDR1 SNHLY, CDR2 FYNNEI. V lost 6 bases to trimming and J lost 0 bases; unmatched junction nucleotides: 10. The CDR3 contains 16 residues. CDR3 in amino acids: CASRLRTGLANYGYTF. Here the CDR3 DNA reads TGTGCCAGCAGGTTAAGGACAGGCTTAGCTAACTATGGCTACACCTTC.

The chain employs TRBV7-2 and TRBJ2-1; D not certain. The CDR3 totals 17 residues. Germline values: CDR1 SGHTA, CDR2 FQGNSA. V dropped 4 bases and J dropped 3 bases, with 19 bases sitting between them. The chain's CDR3 is CASSSLTMGSGYNEQFF. The CDR3 DNA reads TGTGCCAGCAGCTCCTTGACGATGGGCTCAGGCTACAATGAGCAGTTCTTC.

The chain is built from TRBV27 and TRBJ2-7; tentative D call: TRBD1 (5 bases). This CDR3 region has 15 residues. V shed 5 bases and J shed 3 bases, with 17 bases lying between them. The V gene's germline CDR1 is MNHEY and CDR2 SMNVEV (reference sequence). CDR3 sequence (DNA): TGTGCCAGCAGTCCCAGGGTACCCTCAGGCTACGAGCAGTACTTC. Protein product: CASSPRVPSGYEQYF.

V is TRBV21-1 and J is TRBJ2-2; the tabulated D call, TRBD1, remains unverified against the DNA. TRBV21-1 has pseudogene status. The CDR3 has 15 residues. The CDR3 bases are TGTGCCAGCAGCAAAGGGACCAGGGGCACCGGGGAGCTGTTTTTT. Its protein is CASSKGTRGTGELFF.

The J gene is TRBJ1-1, the V gene TRBV5-1; D not certain. V lost 2 bases to trimming and J lost 0 bases, with 8 bases between them. Germline V CDR1 and CDR2: SGHRS, YFSETQ. CDR3 length: 14 amino acids. CDR3 residues: CASSFASMNTEAFF. As DNA, the CDR3 is TGCGCCAGCAGCTTTGCGTCTATGAACACTGAAGCTTTCTTT.

The chain couples TRBV19 to TRBJ2-7; D perhaps matches TRBD2 (7 bases). The germline gives CDR1 LNHDA, CDR2 SQIVND (reference sequence). This CDR3 has 13 residues. Trimming removed 5 bases from V and 6 bases from J, with 14 bases in between. The CDR3 loop is CASSGGAHREQYF. As DNA, the CDR3 is TGTGCCAGTAGTGGGGGGGCTCATCGCGAGCAGTACTTC.

The chain joins TRBV7-9 to TRBJ1-1; no clear D. There are 16 residues in the CDR3. The V gene lost 2 bases and the J gene lost 0 bases, with 13 bases spanning the gap. Germline CDR1 is SEHNR and CDR2 is FQNEAQ (reference sequence). Here the CDR3 DNA reads TGTGCCAGCAGCTTAATTTCGGGGAGGGTGAACACTGAAGCTTTCTTT. It specifies CASSLISGRVNTEAFF.

This clone was found a few times. The gene calls are TRBV7-2 and TRBJ1-3; 8 nucleotides line up with TRBD1. There are 17 residues in the CDR3. Germline values: CDR1 SGHTA, CDR2 FQGNSA. V shed 5 bases and J 3 bases; nucleotides not matched to a gene: 12. CDR3 region: CASSPRDRPGGGNTIYF. The CDR3 DNA reads as TGTGCCAGCAGCCCCCGGGACAGGCCCGGCGGTGGAAACACCATATATTTT.

This sequence joins TRBV7-9 and TRBJ1-2; the match to TRBD1 covers 8 bases. V dropped 6 bases and J dropped 7; count of bases not matched to a gene: 7. Germline assignment: CDR1 SEHNR and CDR2 FQNEAQ (reference sequence). The CDR3 sequence is 13 residues long. CDR3: CASSPGGASGYTF. CDR3 DNA: TGTGCCAGCAGTCCAGGGGGCGCCTCTGGCTACACCTTC.

The chain recombines TRBV27 with TRBJ1-1; D is possibly TRBD1 (6 bases). Germline loops: CDR1 MNHEY, CDR2 SMNVEV (reference sequence). This CDR3 is 15 amino acids long. V lost 3 bases and J lost 0, with 11 bases in between. CDR3 protein: CASSLGGAVNTEAFF. As DNA, the CDR3 is TGTGCCAGCAGTTTGGGGGGGGCCGTGAACACTGAAGCTTTCTTT.

The gene calls are TRBV24-1 and TRBJ2-1, with 7 bases matching TRBD1. Trimming removed 4 bases from V and 7 bases from J; junction bases left unmatched: 9. The CDR3 sequence is 15 residues long. The germline V gene has CDR1 KGHDR and CDR2 SFDVKD. CDR3 loop: CATSERQGWGNEQFF. The CDR3 nucleotides are TGTGCCACCAGTGAGCGACAGGGCTGGGGAAATGAGCAGTTCTTC.

This clone was counted only a few times. The V gene is TRBV28, the J gene TRBJ1-2; D is unclear. The CDR3 is made up of 12 amino acids. CDR1 MDHEN and CDR2 SYDVKM come from the germline V gene. V shed 2 bases and J shed 5 bases, with 6 bases lying between them. The DNA for the CDR3 is TGTGCCAGCAGTTTAGAGGAATATGGCTACACCTTC. Residues: CASSLEEYGYTF.

This clone was seen a few times. The J gene is TRBJ1-3, the V gene TRBV19; a possible D gene is TRBD1 (6 bases). Germline values: CDR1 LNHDA, CDR2 SQIVND (reference sequence). The CDR3 consists of 16 residues. V shed 5 bases and J shed 0 bases, with 14 bases lying between them. The CDR3 is CASSPRGSSSGNTIYF. CDR3 in DNA: TGTGCCAGTAGTCCCAGGGGTTCTTCCTCTGGAAACACCATATATTTT.

The chain combines TRBV28 with TRBJ2-7; the D gene is possibly TRBD2 (6 bases). There are 13 residues in the CDR3. Trimming removed 6 bases from V and 2 bases from J, with 11 bases in between. Germline assignment: CDR1 MDHEN and CDR2 SYDVKM. The CDR3 here is CASSDGSTYEQYF. The DNA for the CDR3 is TGTGCCAGCAGCGACGGGAGTACCTACGAGCAGTACTTC.

J is TRBJ1-3 and V is TRBV7-9; D remains unclear. The CDR3 sequence is 14 residues long. The V end was cut by 2 bases, the J end by 0 bases, with 5 bases between. Germline CDR1 reads SEHNR; CDR2 reads FQNEAQ (reference sequence). CDR3: CASSLSLSGNTIYF. Written as DNA, the CDR3 is TGTGCCAGCAGCTTAAGCCTCTCTGGAAACACCATATATTTT.

This chain connects TRBV6-1 to TRBJ2-7; D tentatively reads TRBD1 or TRBD2 (5 bases each). This CDR3 has 14 amino acids. Germline assignment: CDR1 MNHNS and CDR2 SASEGT. V lost 1 base to trimming and J lost 2 bases, with 9 bases between them. The CDR3 loop reads CASSEGDRAYEQYF. DNA for the CDR3: TGTGCCAGCAGTGAAGGGGACCGCGCCTACGAGCAGTACTTC.

The chain links TRBV11-2 to TRBJ2-7; D is perhaps TRBD1 or TRBD2 (5 bases each). The CDR3 loop spans 14 amino acids. V lost 2 bases and J lost 2, with 10 bases in between. Germline V gene data show CDR1 as SGHAT and CDR2 as FQNNGV. In DNA, the CDR3 is TGTGCCAGCAGCTTACTGGGGGTTACCTACGAGCAGTACTTC. Protein product: CASSLLGVTYEQYF.

This clone showed up just once. This chain links TRBV30 with TRBJ1-1; D ambiguous. The length of the CDR3 is 14 residues. Per germline, CDR1 GTSNPN and CDR2 SVGIG (reference sequence). Deletions cut 1 base from V and 2 bases from J, with 11 bases between. CDR3: CAWSALVFNTEAFF. The CDR3 DNA sequence: TGTGCCTGGAGTGCACTGGTTTTCAACACTGAAGCTTTCTTT. Together with reference TRBV30 and TRBJ1-1, the CDR3 gives the full variable domain: SQTIHQWPATLVQPVGSPLSLECTVEGTSNPNLYWYRQAAGRGLQLLFYSVGIGQISSEVPQNLSASRPQDRQFILSSKKLLLSDSGFYLCAWSALVFNTEAFFGQGTRLTVV.

The chain links TRBV27 to TRBJ1-6, with 7 positions matching TRBD1. V shed 8 bases, J shed 5 bases, and the junction held 9 bases outside the gene matches. Germline CDR1 and CDR2: MNHEY and SMNVEV (reference sequence). The CDR3 length is 15 residues. As DNA, the CDR3 is TGTGCCAGCCGAAGGTGGGACAGTAATAATTCACCCCTCCACTTT. Its protein product is CASRRWDSNNSPLHF.

The rearrangement joins TRBV7-2 to TRBJ1-2, with D possibly TRBD1 on 5 matching bases. The CDR3 has 14 amino acids. Trimming removed 5 bases at V and 4 bases at J, with 14 bases between. CDR1 is SGHTA and CDR2 is FQGNSA in the germline V gene. The CDR3, as DNA: TGTGCCAGCAGCCCCCAGGGCCCCTTCTATGGCTACACCTTC. Its translation is CASSPQGPFYGYTF.

The V gene is TRBV19, the J gene TRBJ1-5, with 12 bases identical to TRBD1. Trimming cost V 5 bases and J 3 bases; bases outside gene matches: 11. The germline V gene encodes CDR1 LNHDA and CDR2 SQIVND (reference sequence). CDR3 length equals 18 residues. CDR3 nucleotide sequence: TGTGCCAGTAGTCCGCACCGGGACAGGGGGCCAATCAATCAGCCCCAGCATTTT. Residues: CASSPHRDRGPINQPQHF.

The chain has TRBV28 and TRBJ2-1, with D unclear. V was trimmed by 3 bases and J by 2 bases, leaving 8 bases between them. Looked up from germline, CDR1 is MDHEN and CDR2 is SYDVKM. CDR3 length: 14 amino acids. The CDR3 loop is CASSLIVPYNEQFF. The CDR3 bases are TGTGCCAGCAGTTTGATAGTCCCCTACAATGAGCAGTTCTTC.

V gene TRBV24-1 combines with J gene TRBJ2-3; 10 bases fit TRBD1. CDR3 length equals 15 residues. With 4 bases clipped from V and 7 bases from J, the junction kept 7 bases outside the gene matches. Germline-derived CDR1 and CDR2 are KGHDR and SFDVKD. DNA of the CDR3: TGTGCCACCAGTGACGAGGGACAGGGGATACATACGCAGTATTTT. It is translated as CATSDEGQGIHTQYF.

The genes are TRBV4-2 and TRBJ2-5; D remains ambiguous. There are 15 residues in the CDR3. Germline V gene lookup returns CDR1 LGHNA and CDR2 YNFKEQ. Between the trimmed V and J ends, which lost 4 bases and 1 base, there was a span of 13 bases. In nucleotides, the CDR3 is TGTGCCAGCAGCCCTGAGGAGAGGTTCCAAGAGACCCAGTACTTC. As protein: CASSPEERFQETQYF.

As concerns this clone: Other DNA sequences in this specimen translate into the identical CDR3. The chain couples TRBV19 to TRBJ1-5, with D tentatively TRBD1 (5 bases). Trimming stripped 9 bases from V and 0 bases from J, with 6 bases between. This CDR3 has 12 amino acids. CDR1 is LNHDA and CDR2 is SQIVND in the germline V gene (reference sequence). The CDR3 DNA follows: TGTGCCAGCAGGGATAGCAATCAGCCCCAGCATTTT. Translated, it gives CASRDSNQPQHF.

The rearrangement joins TRBV14 to TRBJ2-2; unclear D gene. The germline V and J ends were trimmed by 4 bases and 1 base, with 13 bases remaining between them. Germline lookup yields CDR1 SGHDN and CDR2 FVKESK. The CDR3 spans 16 residues. The CDR3 here is CASSPLRAMNTGELFF. In DNA, the CDR3 is TGTGCCAGCAGCCCCCTTCGGGCTATGAACACCGGGGAGCTGTTTTTT.

The rearrangement links TRBV9 to TRBJ2-5; possible D gene TRBD2, 7 bases. Germline V gene data show CDR1 as SGDLS and CDR2 as YYNGEE. The CDR3 spans 14 residues. Trimming shortened V by 3 bases and J by 1 base, and 10 bases separated the two germline ends. The CDR3 spells CASSEGGGQETQYF. CDR3 in DNA: TGTGCCAGCAGCGAGGGAGGGGGCCAAGAGACCCAGTACTTC.

The gene calls are TRBV9 and TRBJ2-2; TRBD2 aligns across 8 bases. The CDR3 length is 19 residues. Germline loops: CDR1 SGDLS, CDR2 YYNGEE. J was trimmed by 6 bases and V by 0 bases; bases with no gene match: 16. CDR3 protein: CASSVDEGTRGVRAGELFF. In DNA, the CDR3 is TGTGCCAGCAGCGTAGATGAAGGGACTAGAGGCGTCCGGGCCGGGGAGCTGTTTTTT. The whole variable domain, filled in from reference TRBV9 and TRBJ2-2, reads DSGVTQTPKHLITATGQRVTLRCSPRSGDLSVYWYQQSLDQGLQFLIQYYNGEERAKGNILERFSAQQFPDLHSELNLSSLELGDSALYFCASSVDEGTRGVRAGELFFGEGSRLTVL.

The rearrangement uses TRBV6-5 and TRBJ2-3; D not certain. Germline V gene data show CDR1 as MNHEY and CDR2 as SVGAGI. V was pared by 2 bases and J by 4 bases, with 10 bases between. The CDR3 has 14 residues. The CDR3 nucleotides are TGTGCCAGCAGTTACAGGGTAGAGGCAGATACGCAGTATTTT. This codes for CASSYRVEADTQYF.

This clone was observed a few times. The chain has TRBV30 and TRBJ2-2; perhaps D is TRBD1 or TRBD2 (5 bases each). CDR3 length: 15 residues. Trimming cost V 3 bases and J 6 bases, with 17 bases left between them. The V gene's germline CDR1 is GTSNPN and CDR2 SVGIG (reference sequence). The chain's CDR3 is CAWRGEGVGSGELFF. In DNA, the CDR3 is TGTGCCTGGAGGGGGGAAGGGGTCGGGTCCGGGGAGCTGTTTTTT.

The chain's CDR3 is CASSKATGDPGNTIYF. In DNA, the CDR3 is TGTGCCAGCAGCAAAGCAACAGGGGACCCTGGAAACACCATATATTTT. The rearrangement joins TRBV21-1 to TRBJ1-3; the table's D call, TRBD1, has no DNA check behind it. TRBV21-1 constitutes a pseudogene. CDR3 length: 16 amino acids.